These T cell receptor beta chains were read from a single sample in a study of shared clonotypes between healthy human individuals. The assay was immunoSEQ multiplex PCR, and TCRdb's table has in-frame clones only and misses some. The sample lists over 2,000,000 clones, just over 90% occurring once. Sequenced material: naive CD8+ T cells from PBMCs. These TCRs come from a man between 18 and 35 years old in good health. Some clones in this sample may be carry-over from other donors' samples. Both conserved end residues are part of each CDR3. The D gene is left open where the match is weak.

V gene	J gene	CDR3 length	D gene	CDR3 protein
TRBV6-5	TRBJ1-2	10	.	CASRSYGYTF
TRBV7-9	TRBJ2-1	16	.	CASTTAKGAVYNEQFF
TRBV19	TRBJ2-2	15	.	CASVGGGLGTGELFF
TRBV2	TRBJ2-6	18	TRBD1	CASSPEFSDRGGANVLTF
TRBV6-1	TRBJ2-5	16	.	CASSEEMAAAQETQYF
TRBV13	TRBJ1-1	14	.	CASSLVGQNTEAFF
TRBV25-1	TRBJ1-4	10	.	CASAGEKLFF
TRBV29-1	TRBJ1-3	13	.	CSVRHPDDNTIYF
TRBV28	TRBJ1-1	14	TRBD1	CASSLRGLVTEAFF
TRBV30	TRBJ2-1	15	TRBD2	CAWRLAGARYNEQFF
TRBV15	TRBJ1-1	17	TRBD1	CATSRVWTGPMNTEAFF
TRBV9	TRBJ1-1	15	.	CASTELAGEGTEAFF
TRBV19	TRBJ1-2	14	.	CASSNGQLQYGYTF
TRBV5-1	TRBJ1-1	15	TRBD1	CASGITGGSDTEAFF
TRBV5-5	TRBJ1-1	13	.	CATESGPNTEAFF
TRBV13	TRBJ2-7	14	.	CASSLGTSGYEQYF
TRBV9	TRBJ2-3	13	.	CASSVALTDTQYF
TRBV15	TRBJ2-2	16	.	CATSPKTSGHRRELFF
TRBV6-6	TRBJ2-5	16	.	CASSYDRPKVLETQYF
TRBV6-1	TRBJ1-2	13	.	CASSGVDSYGYTF
TRBV27	TRBJ1-2	15	.	CASSYAGLTNYGYTF
TRBV7-2	TRBJ2-2	15	.	CASSLFRGGTGELFF
TRBV10-2	TRBJ2-7	14	TRBD1	CASSQRTGDYEQYF
TRBV28	TRBJ2-7	14	.	CASSLRGDYYEQYF
TRBV6-1	TRBJ2-7	14	.	CASSEYRGGYEQYF
TRBV28	TRBJ1-3	15	.	CASSDRISSGNTIYF
TRBV18	TRBJ2-7	17	.	CASSPGRLVVKYYEQYF
TRBV7-8	TRBJ2-2	16	.	CASSPKGTYPTGELFF
TRBV7-9	TRBJ2-7	16	TRBD2	CASSQTSALNSYEQYF
TRBV5-1	TRBJ2-7	16	.	CASSLADRQALMEQYF
TRBV6-1	TRBJ2-7	15	.	CASSEGWGTSYEQYF
TRBV9	TRBJ1-4	15	.	CASSVGGGIGEKLFF
TRBV7-6	TRBJ2-2	13	TRBD2	CASGRGATGELFF
TRBV7-8	TRBJ2-1	16	.	CASSLGGGQGGIEQFF
TRBV28	TRBJ1-3	15	.	CASSFPRGLENTIYF
TRBV27	TRBJ2-7	14	TRBD2	CASTKGLAGAEQYF
TRBV7-8	TRBJ1-2	17	TRBD1	CASSPGQGRRWNYGYTF
TRBV30	.	12	TRBD1	CAWTGGGYEQYF
TRBV9	TRBJ2-5	13	.	CASSVEDPETQYF
TRBV5-1	TRBJ1-1	16	TRBD1	CASSLPTGTGNTEAFF
TRBV7-9	TRBJ1-1	13	.	CAVARTPGPEAFF